A single sample gave rise to the 5 T cell receptor beta chains below, sequenced in a study of blood T cell repertoires in COVID-19. Assay used: immunoSEQ multiplex PCR; TCRdb lists only in-frame clones, some missing. There are approximately 470,000 clones in the sample; 70% to 90% occur only once, and more than 3% lies in the top ten. The sample consisted of peripheral blood. Receptors were obtained from a human donor in a cohort sampled during active COVID-19.

This clone showed up just a few times. The chain couples TRBV28 to TRBJ2-2; tentative D call: TRBD1 (7 bases). V lost 6 bases and J lost 6, with 17 bases in between. The CDR3 loop spans 15 amino acids. Germline V gene lookup returns CDR1 MDHEN and CDR2 SYDVKM. CDR3 amino acids: CASRYRGWEAGELFF. The CDR3 bases are TGTGCCAGCAGGTACAGGGGATGGGAGGCCGGGGAGCTGTTTTTT.

The chain employs TRBV18 and TRBJ2-5; 7 bases are shared with TRBD1. CDR1 is KGHSH and CDR2 is LQKENI in the germline V gene. Losses at the gene ends were 6 bases for V and 1 base for J; bases not matched to a gene: 11. The CDR3 has 16 amino acids. DNA of the CDR3: TGTGCCAGCTCCATCCAGGGGGATCCCCGCCAAGAGACCCAGTACTTC. Translated, it gives CASSIQGDPRQETQYF.

This rearrangement joins TRBV7-3 to TRBJ2-2; D perhaps matches TRBD2 (6 bases). This CDR3 spans 14 amino acids. The germline V and J ends were trimmed by 8 bases and 0 bases, with 10 bases remaining between them. Germline V lookup: CDR1 SGHTA, CDR2 FQGTGA. CDR3 loop: CASGGTANTGELFF. CDR3 sequence (DNA): TGTGCCAGCGGCGGGACTGCGAACACCGGGGAGCTGTTTTTT.

The J gene is TRBJ2-7, the V gene TRBV2, with 12 bases lining up with TRBD2. Germline CDR1 and CDR2: SNHLY and FYNNEI. This CDR3 contains 15 residues. The V segment lost 7 bases and the J segment 2 bases; nucleotides outside the gene matches: 6. CDR3 in DNA: TGTGCCAGCACCCGGACTAGCGGGACCCCCTACGAGCAGTACTTC. Amino acid sequence: CASTRTSGTPYEQYF.

The V and J genes are TRBV7-2 and TRBJ2-2; 7 bases are shared with TRBD2. Germline-derived CDR1 and CDR2 are SGHTA and FQGNSA. V lost 1 base to trimming and J lost 1 base; unmatched junction nucleotides: 6. The CDR3 is 17 residues long. The DNA for the CDR3 is TGTGCCAGCAGCTTAGAGGGGAGGGCGATGAACACCGGGGAGCTGTTTTTT. Encoded protein: CASSLEGRAMNTGELFF.